This TCR beta chain was sequenced in a study of blood T cells in healthy people across ages. Overall study: When template switching was applied, about one barcoded beta molecule was captured per two T cells.

The use of a sample-barcoded 5' primer and a J-beta primer mix characterized a second PCR of 7 to 11 cycles. TCRdb fed the 5' RACE reads into MiXCR, producing one record per CDR3 protein. The repertoire holds some 1,000,000 distinct CDR3 sequences, with almost 25% as singletons. This CDR3 has 14 residues. Germline CDR1 is SGHVS and CDR2 is FQNEAQ. The same data also contributed to another study, on T cells of mothers and their children. That study reports: Reads recorded for TCR beta CDR3 numbered over 8 million per mother and around 2.8 million per child. Overlap measured in related mother-child pairs was slightly, non-significantly higher than in unrelated pairs.

This clonotype was sampled from a girl aged 2 to 10 in good health. The chain uses TRBV7-8 and TRBJ2-5; D unclear. The J call may be incorrect, as the DNA end agrees better with TRBJ2-1. Sequences were obtained from blood. CDR3 loop: CASSLAGADIEQFF. The CDR3 DNA reads TGTGCCAGCAGCTTGGCCGGCGCGGATATAGAGCAGTTCTTC.